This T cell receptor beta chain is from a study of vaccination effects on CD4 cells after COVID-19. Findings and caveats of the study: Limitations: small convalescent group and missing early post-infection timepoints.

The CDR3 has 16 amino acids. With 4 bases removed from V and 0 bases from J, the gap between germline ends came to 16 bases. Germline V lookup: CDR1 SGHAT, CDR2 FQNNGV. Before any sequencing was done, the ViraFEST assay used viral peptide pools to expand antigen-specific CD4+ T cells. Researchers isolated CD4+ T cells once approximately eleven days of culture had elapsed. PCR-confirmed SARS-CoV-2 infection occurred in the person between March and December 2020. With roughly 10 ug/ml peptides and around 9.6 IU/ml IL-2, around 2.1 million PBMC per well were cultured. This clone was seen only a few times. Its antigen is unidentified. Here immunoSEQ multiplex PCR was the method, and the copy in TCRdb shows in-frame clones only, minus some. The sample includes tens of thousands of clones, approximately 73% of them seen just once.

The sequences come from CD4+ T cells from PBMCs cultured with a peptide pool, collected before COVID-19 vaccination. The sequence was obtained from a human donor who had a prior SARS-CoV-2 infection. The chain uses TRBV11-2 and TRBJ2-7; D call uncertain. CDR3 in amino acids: CASSSGYQTGSYEQYF. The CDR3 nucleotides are TGTGCCAGCAGCTCCGGATACCAGACTGGCTCCTACGAGCAGTACTTC.